The T cell receptor beta chain under discussion was sequenced for a study of T-cell memory formation after mild COVID-19. Looking at the study overall: Clusters were largely donor specific. General study points: Contracting CD4+ clones lay largely in CM and EM, with CD8+ ones residing in EMRA. Pre-infection memory contained some responding clones, which suggested that cross-reactive memory had joined.

There are a few counts of this clonotype. The antigen remains unidentified. 5'RACE, which relied on constant-segment primers, yielded TCR alpha and TCR beta cDNA libraries carrying sample barcodes and UMIs. TCRdb recomputed calls from the 5' RACE reads with MiXCR, one row per CDR3 protein. The data hold about 340,000 distinct CDR3 sequences, with 13% observed a single time. Germline V gene data show CDR1 as LGHDT and CDR2 as YNNKEL (reference sequence). The CDR3 is 14 amino acids. The germline V and J ends were trimmed by 0 bases and 4 bases, with 10 bases remaining between them. The chain links TRBV3-1 to TRBJ2-7, with D possibly TRBD1 on 5 matching bases. Specimen: PBMCs or a T cell subset sorted from them (not recorded which). The sequence derives from a young man who had mild COVID-19 (a few samples of this study predate the infection). Cell type and time point are not known. The CDR3 coding sequence is TGTGCCAGCAGCCAAGATACAGGACCATACGAGCAGTACTTC. Amino acid sequence: CASSQDTGPYEQYF.